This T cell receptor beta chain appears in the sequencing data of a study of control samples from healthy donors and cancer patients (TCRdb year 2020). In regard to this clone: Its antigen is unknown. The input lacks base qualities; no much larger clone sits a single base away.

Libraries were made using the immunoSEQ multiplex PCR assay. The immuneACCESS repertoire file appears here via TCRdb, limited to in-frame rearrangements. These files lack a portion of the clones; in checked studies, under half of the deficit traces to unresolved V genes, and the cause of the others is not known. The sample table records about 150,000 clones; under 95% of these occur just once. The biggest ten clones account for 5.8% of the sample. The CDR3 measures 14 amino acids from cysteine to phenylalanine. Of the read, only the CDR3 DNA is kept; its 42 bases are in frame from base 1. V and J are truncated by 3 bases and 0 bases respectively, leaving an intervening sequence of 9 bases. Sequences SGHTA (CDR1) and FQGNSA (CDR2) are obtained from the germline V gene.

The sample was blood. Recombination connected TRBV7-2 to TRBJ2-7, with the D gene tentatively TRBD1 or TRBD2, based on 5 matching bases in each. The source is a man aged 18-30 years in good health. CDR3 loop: CASSLGRNSYEQYF. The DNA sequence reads TGTGCCAGCAGCTTGGGACGGAACTCCTACGAGCAGTACTTC.